This TCR beta chain is drawn from a study of T cells in Graves' hyperthyroidism and ophthalmopathy. Study results and limitations: The model foresaw ophthalmopathy a median around 6 months prior to onset. Ophthalmopathy stood apart from stable hyperthyroidism in a 13 V-J model.

On this clonotype itself: Its cognate antigen is unknown. Sequence at one end of the junction differs from germline and may be a read error.

Germline V gene data show CDR1 as SEHNR and CDR2 as FQNEAQ (reference sequence). This CDR3 has 13 residues. Using RNA transcripts as the source, TCR beta CDR3 regions were amplified. HTBI primers were the set used in a first-round RT-PCR of the TCR CDR3. TCRdb ran MiXCR on the multiplex PCR reads and lists one entry per CDR3 protein. Of about 360,000 distinct CDR3 sequences in the sample, less than 15% were seen once. The patients, who ranged from 18 to 65 in age, presented with newly diagnosed hyperthyroidism lasting under 2 months. Uncontrolled infection, other autoimmune disease, pregnancy and lactation each barred patients from inclusion.

This sequence was found in a woman under 30 with Graves' hyperthyroidism. J is TRBJ2-1 and V is TRBV7-9, with 10 bases identical to TRBD2. Material: blood. The CDR3 bases are TGTGCCAGCAGTAAAGCGGGGGGGCCCAATTTGATCTTC. Translating gives CASSKAGGPNLIF. Full variable domain (outside the CDR3, taken from reference TRBV7-9 and TRBJ2-1): DTGVSQNPRHKITKRGQNVTFRCDPISEHNRLYWYRQTLGQGPEFLTYFQNEAQLEKSRLLSDRFSAERPKGSFSTLEIQRTEQGDSAMYLCASSKAGGPNLIFGPGTRLTVL.